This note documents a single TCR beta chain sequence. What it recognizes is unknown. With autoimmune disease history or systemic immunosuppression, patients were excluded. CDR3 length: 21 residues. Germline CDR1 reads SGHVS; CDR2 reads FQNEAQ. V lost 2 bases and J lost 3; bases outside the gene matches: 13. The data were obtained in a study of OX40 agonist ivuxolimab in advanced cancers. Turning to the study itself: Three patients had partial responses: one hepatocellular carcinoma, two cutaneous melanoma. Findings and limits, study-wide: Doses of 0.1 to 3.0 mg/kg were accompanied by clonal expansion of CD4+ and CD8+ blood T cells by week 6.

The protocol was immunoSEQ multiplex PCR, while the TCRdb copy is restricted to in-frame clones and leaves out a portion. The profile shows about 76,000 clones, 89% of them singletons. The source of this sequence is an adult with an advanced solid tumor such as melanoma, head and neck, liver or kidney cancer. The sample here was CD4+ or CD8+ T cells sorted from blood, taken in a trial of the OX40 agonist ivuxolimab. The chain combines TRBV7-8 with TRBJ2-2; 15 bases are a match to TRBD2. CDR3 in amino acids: CASSLRRRTRTSGRDTGELFF. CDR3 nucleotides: TGTGCCAGCAGCTTAAGAAGGAGGACAAGGACTAGCGGGAGGGACACCGGGGAGCTGTTTTTT.